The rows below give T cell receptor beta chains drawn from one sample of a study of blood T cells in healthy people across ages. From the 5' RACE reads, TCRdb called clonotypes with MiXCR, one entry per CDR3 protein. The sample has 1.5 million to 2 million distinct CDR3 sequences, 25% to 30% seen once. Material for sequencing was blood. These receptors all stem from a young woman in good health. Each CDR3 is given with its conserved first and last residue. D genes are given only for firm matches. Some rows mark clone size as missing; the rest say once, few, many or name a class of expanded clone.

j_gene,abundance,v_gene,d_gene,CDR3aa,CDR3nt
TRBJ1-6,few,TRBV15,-,CATSETRGINSPLHF,TGTGCCACCAGCGAAACTCGGGGAATTAATTCACCCCTCCACTTT
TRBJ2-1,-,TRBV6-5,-,CASSPGTKLNEQFF,TGTGCCAGCAGCCCCGGGACCAAGCTTAATGAGCAGTTCTTC
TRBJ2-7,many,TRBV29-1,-,CSVGGSASWEQYF,TGCAGCGTTGGGGGAAGCGCTAGCTGGGAGCAGTACTTC
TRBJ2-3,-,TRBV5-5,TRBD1,CASSPSGQGTQYF,TGTGCCAGCAGCCCGTCAGGACAGGGCACGCAGTATTTT
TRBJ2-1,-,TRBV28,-,CASSRDGLWRPGDRFF,TGTGCCAGCAGTCGAGATGGGTTGTGGAGGCCCGGGGATCGGTTCTTC
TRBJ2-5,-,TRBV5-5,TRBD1,CASSFSMPGQQQETQYF,TGTGCCAGCAGCTTCTCAATGCCGGGACAGCAGCAAGAGACCCAGTACTTC
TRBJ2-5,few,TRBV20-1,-,CSARAEFGYQETQYF,TGCAGTGCTAGAGCCGAGTTCGGTTACCAAGAGACCCAGTACTTC
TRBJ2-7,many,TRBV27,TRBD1,CASSLLGQVGYEQYF,TGTGCCAGCAGTTTATTGGGACAGGTGGGTTACGAGCAGTACTTC
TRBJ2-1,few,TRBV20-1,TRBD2,CSARAASGTSYNEQFF,TGCAGTGCTAGAGCCGCCTCCGGGACTAGCTACAATGAGCAGTTCTTC
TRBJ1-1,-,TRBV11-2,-,CASSLEVWTEAFF,TGTGCCAGCAGCTTAGAAGTCTGGACTGAAGCTTTCTTT
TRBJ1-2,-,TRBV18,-,CASSPSQDPYGHTF,TGTGCCAGCTCACCTTCCCAGGACCCATATGGCCACACCTTC
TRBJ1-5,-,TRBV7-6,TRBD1,CASSFETGPHQPQHF,TGTGCCAGCAGCTTCGAGACAGGGCCCCATCAGCCCCAGCATTTT
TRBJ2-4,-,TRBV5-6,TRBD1,CASSPRTGKPLTKNIQYF,TGTGCCAGCAGCCCGAGGACAGGGAAGCCCCTAACCAAAAACATTCAGTACTTC
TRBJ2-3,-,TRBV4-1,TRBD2,CASSQRTSGGGTQYF,TGCGCCAGCAGCCAAAGGACTAGCGGGGGGGGTACGCAGTATTTT
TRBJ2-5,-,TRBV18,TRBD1,CASSPGTVTETQYF,TGTGCCAGCTCACCGGGGACAGTAACAGAGACCCAGTACTTC
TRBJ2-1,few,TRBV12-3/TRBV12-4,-,CASSPPGLPYNEQFF,TGTGCCAGCAGTCCGCCGGGACTCCCTTACAATGAGCAGTTCTTC
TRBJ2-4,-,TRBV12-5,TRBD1,CASGLVASGTGVKNIQYF,TGTGCTAGTGGTTTGGTAGCCTCCGGGACAGGGGTAAAAAACATTCAGTACTTC
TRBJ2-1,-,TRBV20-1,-,CSARLDSEGDEQFF,TGCAGTGCTAGGTTGGACAGTGAAGGAGATGAGCAGTTCTTC
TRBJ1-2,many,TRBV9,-,CASSVGRAEGRGYTF,TGTGCCAGCAGCGTAGGAAGGGCCGAGGGCCGTGGCTACACCTTC
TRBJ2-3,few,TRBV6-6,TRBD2,CASSPKRGGSTDTQYF,TGTGCCAGCAGTCCGAAGCGGGGGGGAAGCACAGATACGCAGTATTTT
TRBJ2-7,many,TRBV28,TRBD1,CASSFGTGSTYEQYF,TGTGCCAGCAGTTTTGGGACAGGGAGCACCTACGAGCAGTACTTC
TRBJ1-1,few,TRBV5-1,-,CASSLGRANLDEAFF,TGCGCCAGCAGCTTGGGCAGGGCCAATCTGGATGAAGCTTTCTTT
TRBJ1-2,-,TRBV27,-,CASSGLTGYGYTF,TGTGCCAGCAGTGGGCTGACAGGCTATGGCTACACCTTC
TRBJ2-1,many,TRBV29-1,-,CSVGGGTGNEQFF,TGCAGCGTGGGAGGGGGCACGGGTAATGAGCAGTTCTTC
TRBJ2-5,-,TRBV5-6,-,CASSLGVRSRETRYF,TGTGCCAGCAGCTTGGGGGTTCGCTCTCGAGAGACCCGGTACTTC
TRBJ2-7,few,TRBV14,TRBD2,CASSQLRRGLVSSYEQYF,TGTGCCAGCAGCCAGCTAAGACGTGGACTAGTGAGCTCCTACGAGCAGTACTTC
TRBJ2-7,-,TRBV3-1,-,CASSQETGSREQYF,TGTGCCAGCAGCCAAGAAACTGGGTCTCGGGAGCAGTACTTC
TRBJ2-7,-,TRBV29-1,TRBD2,CSVGGASGVNEQYF,TGCAGCGTTGGAGGGGCTAGCGGGGTCAACGAGCAGTACTTC
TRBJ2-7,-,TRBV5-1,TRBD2,CASNLYPSGGYEQYF,TGCGCCAGTAACCTATACCCTAGCGGGGGATACGAGCAGTACTTC
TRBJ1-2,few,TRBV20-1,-,CSARDRGAGNYGYTF,TGCAGTGCTAGAGACCGGGGGGCGGGGAACTATGGCTACACCTTC
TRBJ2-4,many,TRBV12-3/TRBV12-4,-,CASSLRSSPAKNIQYF,TGTGCCAGCAGTTTAAGGTCCAGCCCAGCCAAAAACATTCAGTACTTC
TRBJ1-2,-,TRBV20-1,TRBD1,CSARDRGRVSGYTF,TGCAGTGCTAGAGACAGGGGGCGCGTGTCTGGCTACACCTTC
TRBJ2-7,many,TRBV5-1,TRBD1,CASSRRQGVSYEQYF,TGCGCCAGCAGCAGACGACAGGGGGTCTCCTACGAGCAGTACTTC
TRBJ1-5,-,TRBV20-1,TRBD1,CSAKRGTDQPQHF,TGCAGTGCTAAGCGGGGGACAGATCAGCCCCAGCATTTT
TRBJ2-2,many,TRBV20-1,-,CSAINRQKNTGELFF,TGCAGTGCAATAAACCGACAGAAGAACACCGGGGAGCTGTTTTTT
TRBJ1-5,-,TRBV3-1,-,CASSQGVGGNQPQHF,TGTGCCAGCAGCCAAGGGGTCGGGGGCAATCAGCCCCAGCATTTT